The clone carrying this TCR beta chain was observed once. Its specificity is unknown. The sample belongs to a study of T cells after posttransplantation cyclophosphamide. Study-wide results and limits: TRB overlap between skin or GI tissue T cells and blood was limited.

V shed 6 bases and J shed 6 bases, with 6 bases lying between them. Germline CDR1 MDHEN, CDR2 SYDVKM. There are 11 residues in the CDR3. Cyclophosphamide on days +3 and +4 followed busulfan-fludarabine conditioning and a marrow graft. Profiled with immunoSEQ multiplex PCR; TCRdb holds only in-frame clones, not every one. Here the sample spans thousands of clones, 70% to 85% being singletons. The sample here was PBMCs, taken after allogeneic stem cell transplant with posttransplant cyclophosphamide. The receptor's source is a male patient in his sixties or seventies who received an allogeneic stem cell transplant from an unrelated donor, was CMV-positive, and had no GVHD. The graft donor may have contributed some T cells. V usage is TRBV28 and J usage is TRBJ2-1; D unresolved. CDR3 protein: CASSRSNEQFF. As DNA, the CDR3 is TGTGCCAGCAGCCGGTCCAATGAGCAGTTCTTC.